A selection of T cell receptor beta chains follows, all from one sample in a study of T-cell memory formation after mild COVID-19. From the 5' RACE reads, TCRdb called clonotypes with MiXCR, one entry per CDR3 protein. The profile shows roughly 450,000 distinct CDR3 sequences, 15% to 20% of them singletons. Sequencing input: PBMCs or a T cell subset sorted from them (not recorded which). The receptors derive from an adult woman who had mild COVID-19 (a few samples of this study predate the infection). Cell type and time point are not known. Each CDR3 is given with its conserved first and last residue. A D gene is named only where the DNA matches it firmly. Where a row states a size, it is once, few, many or the class of an expanded clone; other rows omit it.

v_gene: TRBV5-1; len: 14; j_gene: TRBJ1-1; abundance: few; d_gene: TRBD1; CDR3aa: CASSPWGQGVKAFF; CDR3nt: TGCGCCAGCAGCCCCTGGGGACAGGGGGTTAAAGCTTTCTTT
v_gene: TRBV7-8; len: 16; j_gene: TRBJ2-2; abundance: few; d_gene: .; CDR3aa: CASNLLGGDYTGELFF; CDR3nt: TGTGCCAGCAACCTCTTAGGCGGAGACTACACCGGGGAGCTGTTTTTT
v_gene: TRBV18; len: 15; j_gene: TRBJ1-1; abundance: few; d_gene: .; CDR3aa: CASSPRQESNTEAFF; CDR3nt: TGTGCCAGCTCGCCGAGACAGGAGTCGAACACTGAAGCTTTCTTT
v_gene: TRBV6-6; len: 12; j_gene: TRBJ1-1; abundance: few; d_gene: .; CDR3aa: CASGPTGTEAFF; CDR3nt: TGTGCCAGCGGCCCTACAGGGACTGAAGCTTTCTTT
v_gene: TRBV2; len: 15; j_gene: TRBJ2-1; abundance: few; d_gene: TRBD2; CDR3aa: CASRESGSMYNEQFF; CDR3nt: TGTGCCAGCAGGGAAAGCGGGAGTATGTACAATGAGCAGTTCTTC
v_gene: TRBV6-1; len: 15; j_gene: TRBJ2-1; abundance: .; d_gene: TRBD2; CDR3aa: CASTPTSGSYNEQFF; CDR3nt: TGTGCCAGCACCCCGACTAGCGGCTCGTACAATGAGCAGTTCTTC
v_gene: TRBV11-1; len: 14; j_gene: TRBJ2-7; abundance: .; d_gene: TRBD1; CDR3aa: CATSPGTGAYEQYF; CDR3nt: TGTGCCACCAGCCCCGGGACAGGTGCCTACGAGCAGTACTTC
v_gene: TRBV5-1; len: 15; j_gene: TRBJ2-3; abundance: few; d_gene: TRBD1; CDR3aa: CASSWDRGPTDTQYF; CDR3nt: TGCGCCAGCAGCTGGGACAGGGGCCCCACAGATACGCAGTATTTT
v_gene: TRBV11-2; len: 17; j_gene: TRBJ1-1; abundance: .; d_gene: .; CDR3aa: CASSLVSPGHQNTEAFF; CDR3nt: TGTGCCAGCAGCTTAGTGTCCCCGGGACACCAGAACACTGAAGCTTTCTTT
v_gene: TRBV2; len: 15; j_gene: TRBJ2-2; abundance: .; d_gene: .; CDR3aa: CASSEAELNTGELFF; CDR3nt: TGTGCCAGCAGTGAAGCGGAGCTGAACACCGGGGAGCTGTTTTTT
v_gene: TRBV5-4; len: 12; j_gene: TRBJ1-5; abundance: many; d_gene: .; CDR3aa: CASSLAGQPQHF; CDR3nt: TGTGCCAGCAGCTTGGCCGGCCAGCCCCAGCATTTT
v_gene: TRBV18; len: 13; j_gene: TRBJ1-5; abundance: .; d_gene: TRBD1; CDR3aa: CASSADRAQPQHF; CDR3nt: TGTGCCAGCTCAGCCGACAGGGCCCAGCCCCAGCATTTT
v_gene: TRBV5-6; len: 15; j_gene: TRBJ1-1; abundance: .; d_gene: .; CDR3aa: CASSLVGRSNTEAFF; CDR3nt: TGTGCCAGCAGCTTGGTAGGCAGATCGAACACTGAAGCTTTCTTT
v_gene: TRBV7-8; len: 13; j_gene: TRBJ2-1; abundance: few; d_gene: .; CDR3aa: CASSLGTGNEQFF; CDR3nt: TGTGCCAGCAGCTTAGGGACGGGAAATGAGCAGTTCTTC
v_gene: TRBV6-5; len: 13; j_gene: TRBJ1-2; abundance: few; d_gene: .; CDR3aa: CASSAGAMRGYTF; CDR3nt: TGTGCCAGCAGTGCAGGGGCTATGAGAGGCTACACCTTC
v_gene: TRBV9; len: 15; j_gene: TRBJ1-2; abundance: .; d_gene: .; CDR3aa: CASSVGGDSNYGYTF; CDR3nt: TGTGCCAGCAGCGTAGGTGGGGACTCTAACTATGGCTACACCTTC
v_gene: TRBV12-3/TRBV12-4; len: 15; j_gene: TRBJ2-7; abundance: .; d_gene: TRBD2; CDR3aa: CASTATSAGGSEQYF; CDR3nt: TGTGCCAGCACCGCCACCTCGGCGGGAGGGTCCGAGCAGTACTTC
v_gene: TRBV3-1; len: 17; j_gene: TRBJ2-5; abundance: few; d_gene: TRBD2; CDR3aa: CASSQTRAGWTAGTQYF; CDR3nt: TGTGCCAGCAGCCAAACCCGAGCGGGGTGGACCGCTGGGACCCAGTACTTC
v_gene: TRBV6-2/TRBV6-3; len: 14; j_gene: TRBJ2-1; abundance: .; d_gene: .; CDR3aa: CASSRDHLNNEQFF; CDR3nt: TGTGCCAGCAGTCGGGACCACTTGAACAATGAGCAGTTCTTC
v_gene: TRBV12-3/TRBV12-4; len: 15; j_gene: TRBJ2-7; abundance: .; d_gene: .; CDR3aa: CASSPWGTNSYEQYF; CDR3nt: TGTGCCAGCAGCCCCTGGGGGACGAATTCTTACGAGCAGTACTTC
v_gene: TRBV7-9; len: 11; j_gene: TRBJ2-5; abundance: few; d_gene: .; CDR3aa: CASSLEEAQYF; CDR3nt: TGTGCCAGCAGCTTAGAGGAGGCCCAGTACTTC
v_gene: TRBV11-2; len: 20; j_gene: TRBJ2-1; abundance: many; d_gene: .; CDR3aa: CASSFESFSLLSSVRNEQFF; CDR3nt: TGTGCCAGCAGCTTCGAGTCATTCTCTTTATTGTCTTCGGTTCGTAATGAGCAGTTCTTC
v_gene: TRBV20-1; len: 14; j_gene: TRBJ2-1; abundance: many; d_gene: TRBD2; CDR3aa: CSARSSGIGNEQFF; CDR3nt: TGCAGTGCTAGATCCAGCGGGATTGGTAATGAGCAGTTCTTC
v_gene: TRBV7-3; len: 14; j_gene: TRBJ2-2; abundance: .; d_gene: .; CDR3aa: CASSPRVLPGELFF; CDR3nt: TGTGCCAGCAGCCCCAGGGTCCTGCCCGGGGAGCTGTTTTTT
v_gene: TRBV29-1; len: 14; j_gene: TRBJ2-5; abundance: .; d_gene: TRBD1; CDR3aa: CSVETGQGSETQYF; CDR3nt: TGCAGCGTTGAGACGGGACAGGGTAGTGAGACCCAGTACTTC
v_gene: TRBV6-5; len: 16; j_gene: TRBJ2-3; abundance: many; d_gene: TRBD2; CDR3aa: CASSYSPTSGADTQYF; CDR3nt: TGTGCCAGCAGTTACTCCCCGACTAGCGGGGCGGATACGCAGTATTTT
v_gene: TRBV7-2; len: 13; j_gene: TRBJ2-2; abundance: few; d_gene: .; CDR3aa: CASSSPTRLELFF; CDR3nt: TGTGCCAGCAGCTCCCCCACGCGTCTGGAGCTGTTTTTT
v_gene: TRBV16; len: 14; j_gene: TRBJ2-1; abundance: .; d_gene: .; CDR3aa: CASSQSRGVGEQFF; CDR3nt: TGTGCCAGCAGCCAATCGAGGGGGGTTGGTGAGCAGTTCTTC
v_gene: TRBV5-1; len: 14; j_gene: TRBJ2-1; abundance: many; d_gene: TRBD1; CDR3aa: CASSLGQGVYEQFF; CDR3nt: TGCGCCAGCAGCTTGGGGCAGGGGGTCTATGAGCAGTTCTTC
v_gene: TRBV7-2; len: 16; j_gene: TRBJ2-5; abundance: .; d_gene: .; CDR3aa: CASSLGGGSYMETQYF; CDR3nt: TGTGCCAGCAGCTTAGGGGGAGGCAGTTATATGGAGACCCAGTACTTC
v_gene: TRBV7-2; len: 14; j_gene: TRBJ2-5; abundance: few; d_gene: .; CDR3aa: CASSPGSWKETQYF; CDR3nt: TGTGCCAGCAGCCCAGGGAGTTGGAAAGAGACCCAGTACTTC
v_gene: TRBV2; len: 13; j_gene: TRBJ2-1; abundance: few; d_gene: .; CDR3aa: CASSEQGGNEQFF; CDR3nt: TGTGCCAGCAGTGAACAGGGCGGCAATGAGCAGTTCTTC
v_gene: TRBV18; len: 16; j_gene: TRBJ2-7; abundance: .; d_gene: TRBD1; CDR3aa: CASSPPDRALTYEQYF; CDR3nt: TGTGCCAGCTCACCACCCGACAGGGCCCTGACCTACGAGCAGTACTTC
v_gene: TRBV20-1; len: 15; j_gene: TRBJ1-2; abundance: .; d_gene: .; CDR3aa: CSARVLGTGFYGYTF; CDR3nt: TGCAGTGCTAGAGTTCTCGGAACAGGTTTCTATGGCTACACCTTC
v_gene: TRBV4-2; len: 17; j_gene: TRBJ2-1; abundance: .; d_gene: .; CDR3aa: CASSPETLGTSHNEQFF; CDR3nt: TGTGCCAGCAGCCCTGAGACCCTCGGGACTTCCCACAATGAGCAGTTCTTC
v_gene: TRBV2; len: 14; j_gene: TRBJ2-4; abundance: .; d_gene: TRBD1; CDR3aa: CASIWDRNKNIQYF; CDR3nt: TGTGCCAGCATCTGGGACAGAAACAAAAACATTCAGTACTTC
v_gene: TRBV20-1; len: 16; j_gene: TRBJ1-5; abundance: few; d_gene: TRBD1; CDR3aa: CSASQGGVGSNQPQHF; CDR3nt: TGCAGTGCTTCTCAGGGGGGCGTAGGGAGCAATCAGCCCCAGCATTTT
v_gene: TRBV19; len: 13; j_gene: TRBJ2-3; abundance: few; d_gene: .; CDR3aa: CASSIQVTDTQYF; CDR3nt: TGTGCCAGTAGTATCCAGGTCACAGATACGCAGTATTTT
v_gene: TRBV18; len: 15; j_gene: TRBJ1-1; abundance: few; d_gene: TRBD1; CDR3aa: CASSPVGQGVTEAFF; CDR3nt: TGTGCCAGCTCACCGGTAGGACAGGGGGTCACTGAAGCTTTCTTT
v_gene: TRBV4-1; len: 15; j_gene: TRBJ1-1; abundance: few; d_gene: TRBD1; CDR3aa: CASRIQGLVNTEAFF; CDR3nt: TGCGCCAGCAGGATACAGGGGCTAGTGAACACTGAAGCTTTCTTT
v_gene: TRBV12-3/TRBV12-4; len: 14; j_gene: TRBJ1-1; abundance: .; d_gene: .; CDR3aa: CASSTGLPTSEAFF; CDR3nt: TGTGCCAGCAGTACGGGACTTCCAACAAGTGAAGCTTTCTTT
v_gene: TRBV19; len: 18; j_gene: TRBJ2-1; abundance: .; d_gene: TRBD2; CDR3aa: CASSILGSGTSGNNEQFF; CDR3nt: TGTGCCAGTAGTATACTCGGTTCGGGGACTAGCGGAAACAATGAGCAGTTCTTC
v_gene: TRBV3-1; len: 15; j_gene: TRBJ2-5; abundance: .; d_gene: .; CDR3aa: CASSQEGGRGETQYF; CDR3nt: TGTGCCAGCAGCCAGGAAGGGGGACGAGGAGAGACCCAGTACTTC
v_gene: TRBV3-1; len: 14; j_gene: TRBJ1-4; abundance: many; d_gene: TRBD1; CDR3aa: CASSDRVANEKLFF; CDR3nt: TGTGCCAGCAGCGACAGGGTGGCGAATGAAAAACTGTTTTTT
v_gene: TRBV12-3/TRBV12-4; len: 13; j_gene: TRBJ2-5; abundance: few; d_gene: TRBD1; CDR3aa: CASRRDSQETQYF; CDR3nt: TGTGCCAGCAGGAGGGACAGTCAAGAGACCCAGTACTTC
v_gene: TRBV9; len: 15; j_gene: TRBJ2-2; abundance: few; d_gene: .; CDR3aa: CASSPPTGNTGELFF; CDR3nt: TGTGCCAGCAGCCCTCCGACAGGGAACACCGGGGAGCTGTTTTTT
v_gene: TRBV7-3; len: 15; j_gene: TRBJ2-3; abundance: .; d_gene: .; CDR3aa: CASSLTGASTDTQYF; CDR3nt: TGTGCCAGCAGCTTAACGGGGGCTAGCACAGATACGCAGTATTTT
v_gene: TRBV5-1; len: 14; j_gene: TRBJ2-1; abundance: .; d_gene: TRBD2; CDR3aa: CASTQGTSDNEQFF; CDR3nt: TGCGCCAGCACCCAGGGGACTAGCGACAATGAGCAGTTCTTC
v_gene: TRBV6-6; len: 19; j_gene: TRBJ2-1; abundance: few; d_gene: TRBD2; CDR3aa: CASSYSTVQAGSSYNEQFF; CDR3nt: TGTGCCAGCAGTTACTCGACCGTCCAAGCGGGGAGCTCCTACAATGAGCAGTTCTTC
v_gene: TRBV6-6; len: 16; j_gene: TRBJ1-1; abundance: few; d_gene: TRBD1; CDR3aa: CASRDRTGGRDTEAFF; CDR3nt: TGTGCCAGCAGGGACCGGACAGGGGGCAGGGACACTGAAGCTTTCTTT
v_gene: TRBV6-2/TRBV6-3; len: 15; j_gene: TRBJ2-2; abundance: .; d_gene: .; CDR3aa: CASSYRRKNTGELFF; CDR3nt: TGTGCCAGCAGTTACAGGAGAAAGAACACCGGGGAGCTGTTTTTT
v_gene: TRBV19; len: 13; j_gene: TRBJ1-1; abundance: few; d_gene: TRBD1; CDR3aa: CASSQGTGTEAFF; CDR3nt: TGTGCCAGTAGTCAAGGGACAGGCACTGAAGCTTTCTTT
v_gene: TRBV7-2; len: 15; j_gene: TRBJ2-7; abundance: few; d_gene: .; CDR3aa: CASSFAGLQSYEQYF; CDR3nt: TGTGCCAGCAGCTTTGCAGGTTTACAATCCTACGAGCAGTACTTC
v_gene: TRBV4-1; len: 16; j_gene: TRBJ2-1; abundance: .; d_gene: TRBD1; CDR3aa: CASSLRRDRPYNEQFF; CDR3nt: TGCGCCAGCAGCTTACGCCGGGACAGGCCCTACAATGAGCAGTTCTTC
v_gene: TRBV29-1; len: 15; j_gene: TRBJ2-3; abundance: few; d_gene: .; CDR3aa: CSIESGTPTLDTQYF; CDR3nt: TGCAGCATAGAATCTGGGACACCCACGTTGGATACGCAGTATTTT